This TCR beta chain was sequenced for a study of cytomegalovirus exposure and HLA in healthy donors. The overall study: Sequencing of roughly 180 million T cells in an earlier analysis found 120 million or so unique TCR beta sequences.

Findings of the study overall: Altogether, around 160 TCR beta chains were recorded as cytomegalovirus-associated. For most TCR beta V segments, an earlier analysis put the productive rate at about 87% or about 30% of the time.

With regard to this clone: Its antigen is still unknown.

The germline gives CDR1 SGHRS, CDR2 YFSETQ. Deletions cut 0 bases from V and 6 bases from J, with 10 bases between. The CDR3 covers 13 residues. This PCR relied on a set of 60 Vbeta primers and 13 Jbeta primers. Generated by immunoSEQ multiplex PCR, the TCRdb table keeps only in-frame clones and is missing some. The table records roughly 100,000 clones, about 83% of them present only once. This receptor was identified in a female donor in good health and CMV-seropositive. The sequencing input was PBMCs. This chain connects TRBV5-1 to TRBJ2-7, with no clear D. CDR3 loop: CASSLDMSFEQYF. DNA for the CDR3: TGCGCCAGCAGCTTGGATATGAGTTTCGAGCAGTACTTC.